This TCR beta chain was obtained from a study of post-analysis software for immune sequencing data. Whole-study findings and limits: Five or six TRBV segments were significantly more frequent in patients than in controls. TRBV5-6, TRBV5-1 and TRBV20-1 were among these segments.

Concerning this clonotype itself: Its antigen remains unknown.

Unique molecular identifiers tagged the TCR beta cDNA libraries. TCRdb recomputed calls from the PCR reads with MiXCR, one row per CDR3 protein. The data show approximately 630,000 distinct CDR3 sequences, roughly three fifths seen once. V was pared by 6 bases and J by 7 bases, with 12 bases between. Germline V gene sequence: CDR1 SQVTM, CDR2 ANQGSEA. The CDR3 length is 12 residues. This receptor was taken from a girl aged 2-15 years with multiple sclerosis. V usage is TRBV29-1 and J usage is TRBJ1-4; TRBD1 might be the D (6 bases). Sample: blood. The CDR3, as DNA: TGCAGCGTGGGGGCAGGGAGTGAAAAACTGTTTTTT. This encodes CSVGAGSEKLFF.